The TCR beta chain under discussion was sequenced for a study of coeliac disease. Some clones are missing from TCRdb's copy, which holds only in-frame ones; the method was immunoSEQ multiplex PCR. Among 6,000 to 8,000 clones listed, approximately 78% were seen once. The sequence was collected from a man under 40 with celiac disease. Sequences were obtained from lamina propria lymphocytes from the gut.

CDR3 sequence: CASSMGGAKNIQYF. CDR3 in DNA: TGTGCCAGTAGTATGGGGGGGGCCAAAAACATTCAGTACTTC. This chain links TRBV19 with TRBJ2-4; 7 nucleotides agree with TRBD2. Trimming took 3 bases from V and 1 from J; bases not matched to a gene: 0. CDR3 length equals 14 residues. CDR1 and CDR2 (germline): LNHDA, SQIVND (reference sequence).